The entry below gives a single T cell receptor (beta chain) sequence along with its context. This sample is part of a study of blood T cell repertoires in COVID-19. About the research overall: Sites in the United States, Italy and Spain provided acute and convalescent COVID-19 samples. T cells, B-cell-depleted T cells, or PBMCs provided the cDNA or gDNA that served as material.

Authors' analysis steps: Reference gene primer amplification gave nucleated cell count estimates. Using immunoSEQ multiplex PCR, the repertoire was profiled, and TCRdb retains in-frame clones only, with some absent. D and trimming come from the DNA, and the V and J calls and clone size come from that table. Of hundreds of thousands of clones in the sample, roughly 79% were seen once. The receptor was isolated from a woman of 80 years or more with acute or convalescent COVID-19. The sequencing sample was made of peripheral blood.

CDR3 sequence (DNA): TGTGCCAGCAGCTTAGGAGGGACCTACAATGAGCAGTTCTTC. Translated, it gives CASSLGGTYNEQFF. V and J are TRBV11-2 and TRBJ2-1; D possibly corresponds to TRBD2 (5 bases). Between the trimmed V and J ends, which lost 1 base and 2 bases, there was a span of 6 bases. Germline V CDR1 and CDR2: SGHAT, FQNNGV. The CDR3 totals 14 residues.